This TCR beta chain was found in a study of Tregs in tolerant kidney transplant recipients. Findings of the study overall: Validation in larger populations is needed because few patients were studied. Biological reproducibility was not directly addressed, but technical replication error appeared minimal. Activated donor B cell expansion appeared to reveal the most relevant donor-specific TCRbeta repertoire.

Recipients received nonmyeloablative bone marrow transplants from related graft donors, with transient mixed chimerism. Thawed PBMCs were FACS-sorted into unstimulated CD4+CD25+CD127- regulatory T cells, CD4+CD25- non-regulatory cells, CD4 and CD8 cells. Profiling relied on immunoSEQ multiplex PCR, and the TCRdb table lists in-frame clones only, not all of them. The listing records about 23,000 clones. Trimming left V 0 bases short and J 6 bases short, with 5 bases between. Germline V CDR1 and CDR2: LNHNV, YYDKDF (reference sequence). CDR3 length equals 12 residues. Remarks on this clone: What it recognizes is unknown. The sequence runs out 3 residues before the end of the CDR3; the remainder is reconstructed from the germline J gene.

The sequence came from a human patient who received a combined kidney and bone marrow transplant. Some T cells may be provided by the graft donor. J is TRBJ1-2 and V is TRBV15; D gene unclear. The sample was CD4+ T cells from blood (PBMCs), taken 6 months after the transplant. Here the CDR3 reads CATSRDLDGYTF. CDR3 bases read: TGTGCCACCAGCAGAGATCTCGATGGC. The full variable domain, completed using reference TRBV15 and TRBJ1-2, is DAMVIQNPRYQVTQFGKPVTLSCSQTLNHNVMYWYQQKSSQAPKLLFHYYDKDFNNEADTPDNFQSRRPNTSFCFLDIRSPGLGDTAMYLCATSRDLDGYTFGSGTRLTVV.